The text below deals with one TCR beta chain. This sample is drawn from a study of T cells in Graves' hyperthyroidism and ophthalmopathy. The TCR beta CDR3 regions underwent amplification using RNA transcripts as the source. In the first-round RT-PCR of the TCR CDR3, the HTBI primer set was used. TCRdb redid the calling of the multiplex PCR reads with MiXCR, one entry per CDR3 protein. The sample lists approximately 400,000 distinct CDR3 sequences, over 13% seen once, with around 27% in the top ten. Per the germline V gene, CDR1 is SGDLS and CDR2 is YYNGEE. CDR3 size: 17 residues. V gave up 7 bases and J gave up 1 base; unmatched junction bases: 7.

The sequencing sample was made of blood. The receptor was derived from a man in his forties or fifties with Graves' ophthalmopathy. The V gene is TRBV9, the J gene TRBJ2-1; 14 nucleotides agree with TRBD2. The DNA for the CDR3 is TGTGCCAGCGGCCGGACTAGCGGGAGGCAATCCTACAATGAGCAGTTCTTC. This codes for CASGRTSGRQSYNEQFF.